These 25 T cell receptor beta chains share one sample of origin, sequenced in a study of blood T cell repertoires in COVID-19. This table comes from immunoSEQ multiplex PCR, and its TCRdb copy is limited to in-frame clones, with some not included. The table includes 200,000 to 250,000 clones, 70% to 90% detected once. The sample was peripheral blood. These receptors all come from a middle-aged woman who had recovered from COVID-19.

This chain joins TRBV7-2 and TRBJ2-5, with D hard to call. Looked up from germline, CDR1 is SGHTA and CDR2 is FQGNSA. The CDR3 has 13 amino acids. Trimming removed 2 bases from V and 5 bases from J, with 9 bases in between. This CDR3 reads CASSLSSWETQYF. The CDR3 nucleotides are TGTGCCAGCAGCTTATCAAGCTGGGAGACCCAGTACTTC. The variable domain in full, completed from reference TRBV7-2 and TRBJ2-5, reads GAGVSQSPSNKVTEKGKDVELRCDPISGHTALYWYRQSLGQGLEFLIYFQGNSAPDKSGLPSDRFSAERTGGSVSTLTIQRTQQEDSAVYLCASSLSSWETQYFGPGTRLLVL.

The chain joins TRBV7-2 to TRBJ1-2, with D perhaps TRBD1 (6 bases). CDR3 length equals 15 residues. Trimming shortened V by 2 bases and J by 0 bases, and 10 bases separated the two germline ends. The germline CDR1 and CDR2 sequences are SGHTA and FQGNSA. CDR3 coding DNA: TGTGCCAGCAGCTTAAATCAGGGGACTAACTATGGCTACACCTTC. This sequence encodes CASSLNQGTNYGYTF.

This chain's CDR3 is CASSTRLRETQYF. The DNA for the CDR3 is TGTGCCTCCTCGACTAGGTTGAGGGAGACCCAGTACTTC. The chain combines TRBV30 with TRBJ2-5; TRBD2 is a possible D gene (6 bases). The CDR3 covers 13 residues. Trimming removed 7 bases at V and 5 bases at J, with 17 bases between. In germline, CDR1 is GTSNPN, CDR2 SVGIG (reference sequence).

The J gene is TRBJ1-6, the V gene TRBV7-3; a weak D match, TRBD1 (6 bases). There are 14 residues in the CDR3. Trimming removed 5 bases at V and 7 bases at J, with 12 bases between. Germline V CDR1 and CDR2: SGHTA, FQGTGA. The CDR3 DNA reads as TGTGCCAGCAGCCTCGGACAGCCGAATTCACCCCTCCACTTT. This sequence encodes CASSLGQPNSPLHF. The complete variable domain, with remaining parts taken from reference TRBV7-3 and TRBJ1-6, reads GAGVSQTPSNKVTEKGKYVELRCDPISGHTALYWYRQSLGQGPEFLIYFQGTGAADDSGLPNDRFFAVRPEGSVSTLKIQRTERGDSAVYLCASSLGQPNSPLHFGNGTRLTVT.

The chain combines TRBV5-1 with TRBJ2-2; 10 bases align to TRBD2. Looked up from germline, CDR1 is SGHRS and CDR2 is YFSETQ. The CDR3 has 18 amino acids. Trimming cost V 0 bases and J 0 bases; bases outside gene matches: 5. This CDR3 is CASSLAPAGGTNTGELFF. CDR3 DNA: TGCGCCAGCAGCTTGGCCCCAGCGGGGGGGACGAACACCGGGGAGCTGTTTTTT.

Details on this clone: The same CDR3 arises from other DNA sequences in this sample as well. V gene TRBV5-1 combines with J gene TRBJ2-2; TRBD2 aligns across 10 bases. The CDR3 is 16 residues long. The germline V gene encodes CDR1 SGHRS and CDR2 YFSETQ. J lost 2 bases, V lost 3 bases, and 4 bases had no gene match. The DNA of the CDR3 is TGCGCCAGCAGCTCAAGGACTAGCGGAAACACCGGGGAGCTGTTTTTT. It encodes CASSSRTSGNTGELFF. Based on the CDR3 plus reference TRBV5-1 and TRBJ2-2, the full variable domain is KAGVTQTPRYLIKTRGQQVTLSCSPISGHRSVSWYQQTPGQGLQFLFEYFSETQRNKGNFPGRFSGRQFSNSRSEMNVSTLELGDSALYLCASSSRTSGNTGELFFGEGSRLTVL.

The chain is built from TRBV28 and TRBJ1-3, with TRBD1 matching 7 bases. The J segment lost 3 bases and the V segment lost 4 bases, leaving 6 bases of the junction unmatched. The CDR3 runs to 15 residues. Germline CDR1 reads MDHEN; CDR2 reads SYDVKM. CDR3 nucleotide sequence: TGTGCCAGCAGTTCCTTAGACAGGGATGGAAACACCATATATTTT. It yields the protein CASSSLDRDGNTIYF.

The V gene is TRBV13, the J gene TRBJ2-3, with 7 bases that match TRBD2. This CDR3 region has 14 residues. The J segment lost 0 bases and the V segment lost 6 bases, leaving 3 bases of the junction unmatched. Per the germline V gene, CDR1 is PRHDT and CDR2 is FYEKMQ (reference sequence). This CDR3 is CASSQRGSTDTQYF. The CDR3 DNA is TGTGCCAGCAGTCAGCGGGGTAGCACAGATACGCAGTATTTT.

V usage is TRBV5-1 and J usage is TRBJ1-3; maybe TRBD1 (6 bases). Trimming stripped 4 bases from V and 0 bases from J, with 8 bases between. CDR3 length: 14 amino acids. Germline CDR1 reads SGHRS; CDR2 reads YFSETQ. The CDR3 bases are TGCGCCAGCAGCGAGGGGGTCTCTGGAAACACCATATATTTT. It yields the protein CASSEGVSGNTIYF.

This chain links TRBV10-3 with TRBJ2-1, with TRBD2 identical over 14 bases. The germline V gene encodes CDR1 ENHRY and CDR2 SYGVKD. Trimming took 2 bases from V and 3 from J; bases not matched to a gene: 6. This CDR3 has 18 amino acids. CDR3 nucleotides: TGTGCCATCAGTGAGGGACTAGCGGGAGGACTTCTCTACAATGAGCAGTTCTTC. Amino acid sequence: CAISEGLAGGLLYNEQFF.

J is TRBJ2-3 and V is TRBV9; D might be TRBD1 (5 bases). The CDR3 loop spans 13 amino acids. Germline V gene lookup returns CDR1 SGDLS and CDR2 YYNGEE. The V and J ends lost 5 bases and 0 bases respectively, with 7 bases between them. The CDR3 loop reads CASRTASTDTQYF. The CDR3 DNA is TGTGCCAGCAGGACAGCAAGCACAGATACGCAGTATTTT.

The rearrangement joins TRBV19 to TRBJ2-2, with a tentative D call TRBD1 (6 bases). Trimming pared 6 bases from V and 1 base from J, leaving 15 bases between. The CDR3 totals 16 residues. Germline V CDR1 and CDR2: LNHDA, SQIVND (reference sequence). The CDR3 DNA reads as TGTGCCAGTAGAAGAAACCCAGGGGAGAACACCGGGGAGCTGTTTTTT. Encoded protein: CASRRNPGENTGELFF.

The chain couples TRBV19 to TRBJ1-4, with 7 bases fitting TRBD1. V shed 2 bases, J shed 4 bases, and the junction held 4 bases outside the gene matches. The CDR3 runs to 15 residues. Germline V CDR1 and CDR2: LNHDA, SQIVND (reference sequence). The CDR3 DNA reads as TGTGCCAGTAGTATAAGTAGACAGGGTAATGAAAAACTGTTTTTT. Protein sequence: CASSISRQGNEKLFF.

The V gene is TRBV5-1, the J gene TRBJ2-2; 9 bases are a match to TRBD2. CDR1 SGHRS and CDR2 YFSETQ come from the germline V gene. J lost 1 base, V lost 4 bases, and 5 bases had no gene match. The CDR3 has 16 residues. Here the CDR3 reads CASSQRAGGNTGELFF. The DNA for the CDR3 is TGCGCCAGCAGCCAAAGAGCGGGAGGGAACACCGGGGAGCTGTTTTTT.

In its sample, this clone was seen once. The chain couples TRBV30 to TRBJ2-7; D is unclear. V was cut by 0 bases and J by 10 bases, with 19 bases left in between. In germline, CDR1 is GTSNPN, CDR2 SVGIG (reference sequence). The CDR3 is made up of 14 amino acids. The CDR3 is CAWSVLLGPHPQYF. CDR3 coding DNA: TGTGCCTGGAGTGTCCTACTGGGCCCCCACCCCCAGTACTTC.

J is TRBJ2-3 and V is TRBV30; D uncertain. The CDR3 runs to 15 residues. Germline V gene sequence: CDR1 GTSNPN, CDR2 SVGIG (reference sequence). With 0 bases removed from V and 1 base from J, the gap between germline ends came to 11 bases. Here the CDR3 reads CAWSVRLSGTDTQYF. The DNA of the CDR3 is TGTGCCTGGAGTGTACGTCTTTCAGGCACAGATACGCAGTATTTT.

The chain joins TRBV15 to TRBJ2-5; a weak D match, TRBD1 (5 bases). The germline V gene encodes CDR1 LNHNV and CDR2 YYDKDF (reference sequence). Trimming took 0 bases from V and 5 from J, leaving 16 bases between them. CDR3 length: 16 amino acids. CDR3 DNA: TGTGCCACCAGCAGAGATATCAGGGTTCTAGGGGAGACCCAGTACTTC. Encoded protein: CATSRDIRVLGETQYF.

This clone was detected once. The chain employs TRBV19 and TRBJ1-4; 9 bases fit TRBD1. Germline values: CDR1 LNHDA, CDR2 SQIVND (reference sequence). CDR3 size: 16 residues. V shed 3 bases, J shed 3 bases, and the junction held 5 bases outside the gene matches. The CDR3 DNA reads as TGTGCCAGTAGTATTGGGACAGGGTTTGCTAATGAAAAACTGTTTTTT. Translation gives CASSIGTGFANEKLFF.

This clone was seen only a few times. The V and J genes are TRBV3-1 (or the pseudogene TRBV3-2) and TRBJ1-1; a weak D match, TRBD1 (5 bases). Germline lookup yields CDR1 LGHDT and CDR2 YNNKEL (reference sequence). Trimming pared 8 bases from V and 3 bases from J, leaving 13 bases between. This CDR3 spans 13 amino acids. The chain's CDR3 is CASSFGGDTEAFF. CDR3 sequence (DNA): TGTGCCAGCTCCTTCGGGGGAGACACTGAAGCTTTCTTT.

The rearrangement links TRBV9 to TRBJ2-7; the match to TRBD2 covers 12 bases. The V gene's germline CDR1 is SGDLS and CDR2 YYNGEE. This CDR3 region has 15 residues. V shed 3 bases and J 4 bases; nucleotides not matched to a gene: 5. CDR3 region: CASSGGTSGSYEQYF. The DNA of the CDR3 is TGTGCCAGCAGCGGAGGGACTAGCGGGTCATACGAGCAGTACTTC. Supplemented by reference TRBV9 and TRBJ2-7, the full variable domain reads DSGVTQTPKHLITATGQRVTLRCSPRSGDLSVYWYQQSLDQGLQFLIQYYNGEERAKGNILERFSAQQFPDLHSELNLSSLELGDSALYFCASSGGTSGSYEQYFGPGTRLTVT.

This clone was picked up one time. The chain has TRBV9 and TRBJ2-5; D is perhaps TRBD2 (6 bases). Trimming shortened V by 3 bases and J by 5 bases, and 17 bases separated the two germline ends. The V gene's germline CDR1 is SGDLS and CDR2 YYNGEE. The CDR3 totals 15 residues. The CDR3 sequence is CASSASGGAGETQYF. The CDR3 bases are TGTGCCAGCAGCGCCAGTGGAGGGGCCGGGGAGACCCAGTACTTC.

This chain joins TRBV11-1 and TRBJ2-7, with D unresolved. Trimming took off 2 bases at V and 2 bases at J, with 10 bases between the two ends. Germline lookup yields CDR1 SGHAT and CDR2 FQDESV (reference sequence). The length of the CDR3 is 14 residues. The CDR3 DNA is TGTGCCAGCAGCTTACCCGGGTATCCCTACGAGCAGTACTTC. Its protein is CASSLPGYPYEQYF.

This chain uses TRBV27 with TRBJ2-1; D is undetermined. This CDR3 comprises 15 residues. Germline CDR1 MNHEY, CDR2 SMNVEV (reference sequence). V lost 5 bases to trimming and J lost 3 bases, with 14 bases between them. CDR3: CASSRYPPDYNEQFF. The CDR3 DNA sequence: TGTGCCAGCAGTCGCTATCCCCCTGACTACAATGAGCAGTTCTTC.

The V call is TRBV2, the J call TRBJ2-2; 10 nucleotides match TRBD1. From germline, CDR1 is SNHLY and CDR2 FYNNEI. Trimming cost V 4 bases and J 8 bases; bases outside gene matches: 7. The length of the CDR3 is 15 residues. DNA for the CDR3: TGTGCCAGCAGTGTTGACAGGGGGCTACGGGGGGAGCTGTTTTTT. Its protein is CASSVDRGLRGELFF. Variable domain in full (rest from reference TRBV2 and TRBJ2-2): EPEVTQTPSHQVTQMGQEVILRCVPISNHLYFYWYRQILGQKVEFLVSFYNNEISEKSEIFDDQFSVERPDGSNFTLKIRSTKLEDSAMYFCASSVDRGLRGELFFGEGSRLTVL.

The CDR3 nucleotides are TGTGCCAGCAGTTTGGGGACAGGATCCTACAATGAGCAGTTCTTC. Amino acid sequence: CASSLGTGSYNEQFF. The V and J genes are TRBV28 and TRBJ2-1, with TRBD1 identical over 8 bases. The CDR3 extends over 15 amino acids. The V gene's germline CDR1 is MDHEN and CDR2 SYDVKM. J lost 1 base, V lost 3 bases, and 2 bases had no gene match. Looking up the rest from reference TRBV28 and TRBJ2-1 gives the full variable domain: DVKVTQSSRYLVKRTGEKVFLECVQDMDHENMFWYRQDPGLGLRLIYFSYDVKMKEKGDIPEGYSVSREKKERFSLILESASTNQTSMYLCASSLGTGSYNEQFFGPGTRLTVL.